The T cell receptor beta chain described here comes from a study of Graves' ophthalmopathy and Graves' hyperthyroidism. The germline V and J ends were trimmed by 0 bases and 1 base, with 3 bases remaining between them. Germline loops: CDR1 GTSNPN, CDR2 SVGIG (reference sequence). The CDR3 has 12 residues. From RNA, the CDR3 regions of TCR beta chains were amplified and sequenced. The authors performed first-round RT-PCR with HTBI primers and then a second-round multiplex PCR. TCRdb redid the calling of the multiplex PCR reads with MiXCR, one entry per CDR3 protein. The table records hundreds of thousands of distinct CDR3 sequences, roughly 20% of them present only once. This clonotype appeared a few times.

The V gene is TRBV30, the J gene TRBJ2-5; D is unresolved. This TCR was sampled from a woman aged 18-29 years with stable Graves' hyperthyroidism. Sequencing input: peripheral blood. CDR3 protein: CAWSVGQETQYF. The DNA of the CDR3 is TGTGCCTGGAGTGTGGGCCAAGAGACCCAGTACTTC.